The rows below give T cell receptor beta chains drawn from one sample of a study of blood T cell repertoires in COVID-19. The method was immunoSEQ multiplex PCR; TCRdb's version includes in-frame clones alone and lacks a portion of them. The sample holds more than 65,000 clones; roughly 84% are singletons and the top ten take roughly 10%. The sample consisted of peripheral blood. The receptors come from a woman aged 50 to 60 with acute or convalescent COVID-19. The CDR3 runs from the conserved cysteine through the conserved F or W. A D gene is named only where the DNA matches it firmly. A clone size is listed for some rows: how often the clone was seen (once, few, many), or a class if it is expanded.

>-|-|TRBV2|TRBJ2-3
TGTGCCAGTGGGGCTGCTTCTAGAGGTGATACGCAGTATTTT
CASGAASRGDTQYF
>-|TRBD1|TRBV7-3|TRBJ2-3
TGTGCCAGCAGCGCGCGGACAGGGGGCGATACGCAGTATTTT
CASSARTGGDTQYF
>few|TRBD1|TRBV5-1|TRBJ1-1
TGCGCCAGCAGCTTGGATGGACAGGCGGGCACTGAAGCTTTCTTT
CASSLDGQAGTEAFF
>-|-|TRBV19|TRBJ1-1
TGTGCCAGTAGTATCGCCGGCAGGGGGAACACTGAAGCTTTCTTT
CASSIAGRGNTEAFF
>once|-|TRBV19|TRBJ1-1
TGTGCCAGTAGTGCCAGGGGATTGGACACTGAAGCTTTCTTT
CASSARGLDTEAFF
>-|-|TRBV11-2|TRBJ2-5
TGTGCCAGCAGCCGCGGGATTCTAGGACAAGAGACCCAGTACTTC
CASSRGILGQETQYF
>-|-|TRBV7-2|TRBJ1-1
TGTGCCAGCAGCTTTTGGACAGCGAACACTGAAGCTTTCTTT
CASSFWTANTEAFF
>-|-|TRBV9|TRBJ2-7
TGTGCCAGCAGCGTAGACAGGGTTGGCGTCTACGAGCAGTACTTC
CASSVDRVGVYEQYF
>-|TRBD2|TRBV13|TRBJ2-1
TGTGCCAGCAGCTTACTAGCGGGGGGGCGTGAGCAGTTCTTC
CASSLLAGGREQFF
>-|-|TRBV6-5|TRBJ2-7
TGTGCCAGCAGTTACTCAGTCAGGGGGGACTACGAGCAGTACTTC
CASSYSVRGDYEQYF
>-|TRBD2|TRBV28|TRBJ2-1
TGTGCCAGCAGTTTATTGCGACTAGCGGGAGGGCCGCGGACTGAGCAGTTCTTC
CASSLLRLAGGPRTEQFF
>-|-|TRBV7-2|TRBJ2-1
TGTGCCAGCAGCTCCGTTCGGTCTTTCTACAATGAGCAGTTCTTC
CASSSVRSFYNEQFF
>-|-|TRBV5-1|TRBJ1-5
TGCGCCAGCAGCCCGGGTGACAGAAAGGGTCAGCCCCAGCATTTT
CASSPGDRKGQPQHF
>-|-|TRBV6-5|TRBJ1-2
TGTGCCAGCAGCACACAGGTTGACTATGGCTACACCTTC
CASSTQVDYGYTF
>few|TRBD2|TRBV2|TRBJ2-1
TGTGCCAGCAGTGAAAGCGGGGGGGCCGGGTTCTTC
CASSESGGAGFF
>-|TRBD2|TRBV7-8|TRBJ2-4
TGTGCCAGCAGCTTTGAGGGCGGGAGGCTAAAAAACATTCAGTACTTC
CASSFEGGRLKNIQYF
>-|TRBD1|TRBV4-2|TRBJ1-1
TGTGCCAGCAGCCAAGTGAGAGGGGGCGAAGCGAACACTGAAGCTTTCTTT
CASSQVRGGEANTEAFF
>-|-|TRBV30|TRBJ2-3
TGTGCCTGGAGTGGCCAGCGTGCTAGCACAGATACGCAGTATTTT
CAWSGQRASTDTQYF
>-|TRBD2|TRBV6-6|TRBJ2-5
TGTGCCAGCAGTTACTCCGAAGCGGGGAGAGGAGAGACCCAGTACTTC
CASSYSEAGRGETQYF
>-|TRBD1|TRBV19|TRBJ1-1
TGTGCCAGTAGCCGGACAGGGTTGGTCACTGAAGCTTTCTTT
CASSRTGLVTEAFF
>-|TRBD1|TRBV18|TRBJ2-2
TGTGCCAGCTCACCTGGGACAGGGCGTACCGGGGAGCTGTTTTTT
CASSPGTGRTGELFF
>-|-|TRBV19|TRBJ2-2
TGTGCCAGTAGACAGGGCCAGACGAACACCGGGGAGCTGTTTTTT
CASRQGQTNTGELFF
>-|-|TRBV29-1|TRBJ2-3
TGCAGCGTTGTGGCCGGGAGCACAGATACGCAGTATTTT
CSVVAGSTDTQYF
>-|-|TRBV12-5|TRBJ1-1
TGTGCTAGTGGTTTGGTACAGGAGGGGAACACTGAAGCTTTCTTT
CASGLVQEGNTEAFF
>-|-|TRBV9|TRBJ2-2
TGTGCCAGCAGGGTAGGCGAAAACACCGGGGAGCTGTTTTTT
CASRVGENTGELFF
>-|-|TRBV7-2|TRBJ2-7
TGTGCCAGCAGCCCTACTAGCAGGGTCGGGGAGCAGTACTTC
CASSPTSRVGEQYF
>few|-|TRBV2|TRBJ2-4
TGTGCCAGCAGTAACGAAGCGGGTGAAAACATTCAGTACTTC
CASSNEAGENIQYF
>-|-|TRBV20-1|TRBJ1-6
TGCAGTGCTAGTCCCCGGAGCTCCTATAATTCACCCCTCCACTTT
CSASPRSSYNSPLHF
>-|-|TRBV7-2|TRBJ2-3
TGTGCCAGCAGATTAGGCGGGCTAGCGACAGATACGCAGTATTTT
CASRLGGLATDTQYF
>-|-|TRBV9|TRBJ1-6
TGTGCCAGCAGCGACGGACAGCTTGGTTCACCCCTCCACTTT
CASSDGQLGSPLHF
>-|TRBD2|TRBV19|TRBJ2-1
TGTGCCAGTTCTGACTTATGGACTAGGGGATACAATGAGCAGTTCTTC
CASSDLWTRGYNEQFF
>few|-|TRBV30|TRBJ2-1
TGTGCCTGGAGCCCGGGCACGCGGGCTAGCTCCTACAATGAGCAGTTCTTC
CAWSPGTRASSYNEQFF
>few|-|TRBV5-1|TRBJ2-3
TGCGCCAGCAGCCCCCGTTGGCAGCGAGGCAGCACAGATACGCAGTATTTT
CASSPRWQRGSTDTQYF
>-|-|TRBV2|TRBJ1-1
TGTGCCAGCAAGCCGACAGGCTCGAACACTGAAGCTTTCTTT
CASKPTGSNTEAFF
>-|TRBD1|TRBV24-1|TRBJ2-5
TGTGCCACCAGTGATGCACAGGGGGCAGGAGAGACCCAGTACTTC
CATSDAQGAGETQYF
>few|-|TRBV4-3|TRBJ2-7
TGCGCCAGCAGCCGTACTGTGGGCGGAGGTAGCGACACCTCCTACGAGCAGTACTTC
CASSRTVGGGSDTSYEQYF
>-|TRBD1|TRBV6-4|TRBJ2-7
TGTGCCAGCAGTGCCTCCCCCCCGGGACAGGGGGCCCACGAGCAGTACTTC
CASSASPPGQGAHEQYF
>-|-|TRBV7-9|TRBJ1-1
TGTGCCAGCAGTACGCAGGTCCCGAACACTGAAGCTTTCTTT
CASSTQVPNTEAFF
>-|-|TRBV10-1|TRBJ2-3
TGCGCCAGCAGTGAAGGGGACTTTAGCACAGATACGCAGTATTTT
CASSEGDFSTDTQYF
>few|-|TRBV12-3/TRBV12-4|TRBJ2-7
TGTGCCAGCAGTTTATTCCCTAACGAGCAGTACTTC
CASSLFPNEQYF
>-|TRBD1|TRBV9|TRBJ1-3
TGTGCCAGCAGCGTAGAGGGGACAGGGGGTGGAAACACCATATATTTT
CASSVEGTGGGNTIYF
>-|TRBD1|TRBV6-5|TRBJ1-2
TGTGCCAGCAGTTACTTACAGGGGTATGGCTACACCTTC
CASSYLQGYGYTF
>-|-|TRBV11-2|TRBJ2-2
TGTGCCACCAAACGTCCCCCGAGCACCGGGGAGCTGTTTTTT
CATKRPPSTGELFF
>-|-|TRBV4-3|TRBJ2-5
TGCGCCAGCAGCCAAGATCCTAGCGCCCAAGGGACCCAGTACTTC
CASSQDPSAQGTQYF
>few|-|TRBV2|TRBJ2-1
TGTGCCAGCAGTGACGGCAGGGGCAGATACAATGAGCAGTTCTTC
CASSDGRGRYNEQFF
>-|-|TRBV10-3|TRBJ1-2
TGTGCCATCAGTGAAACGGGAGGTGACTATGGCTACACCTTC
CAISETGGDYGYTF
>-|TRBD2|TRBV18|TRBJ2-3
TGTGCCAGCTCACCACCGGGGCAAGCGGGAGGGGATACGCAGTATTTT
CASSPPGQAGGDTQYF
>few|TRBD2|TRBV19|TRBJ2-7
TGTGCCAGTAGGTCTAGCGGGAGCTCCTACGAGCAGTACTTC
CASRSSGSSYEQYF
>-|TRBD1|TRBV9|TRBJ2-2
TGTGCCAGCAGCGCAAGACAGGGGACTTATACCGGGGAGCTGTTTTTT
CASSARQGTYTGELFF
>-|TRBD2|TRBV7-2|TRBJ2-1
TGTGCCAGCAGCTTTCGGACTAGCGGGAGAAATGAGCAGTTCTTC
CASSFRTSGRNEQFF
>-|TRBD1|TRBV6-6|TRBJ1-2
TGTGCCAGCAGTTACTCAGACAGGGTTGGTGGCTACACCTTC
CASSYSDRVGGYTF
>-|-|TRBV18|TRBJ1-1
TGTGCCAGCTCACCAGTTGAGGGGGACACTGAAGCTTTCTTT
CASSPVEGDTEAFF
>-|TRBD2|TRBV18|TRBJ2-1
TGTGCCAGCTCACCAACTAGCGGGACCGATGAGCAGTTCTTC
CASSPTSGTDEQFF
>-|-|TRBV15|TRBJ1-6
TGTGCCACCAGAACCGGGACAACAAACGAGAATTCACCCCTCCACTTT
CATRTGTTNENSPLHF
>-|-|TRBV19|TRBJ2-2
TGTGCCAGTAGTATCCAGGGGACCGGGGAGCTGTTTTTT
CASSIQGTGELFF